The rows below give T cell receptor beta chains drawn from one sample of a study of blood T cell repertoires in COVID-19. Repertoires were generated with immunoSEQ multiplex PCR, while TCRdb's copy carries only in-frame clones and drops some. The sample records under 200,000 clones, roughly 90% being singletons. Sequencing input: peripheral blood. The source of these receptors is a man aged 18-30 years with active or convalescent COVID-19. Each CDR3 is given with its conserved first and last residue. D genes are given only for firm matches. Rows may omit the clone size; those that give it use once, few, many or a size class.

TRBJ2-7 NA TRBV30 TRBD1 CASQGAYEQYF TGTGCCTCGCAGGGGGCCTACGAGCAGTACTTC
TRBJ1-2 NA TRBV7-2 NA CASSLAAGGGYTF TGTGCCAGCAGCTTAGCAGCAGGAGGGGGCTACACCTTC
TRBJ1-1 NA TRBV30 NA CAWSSGRTEAFF TGTGCCTGGAGTTCTGGGAGGACTGAAGCTTTCTTT
TRBJ2-1 NA TRBV4-1 NA CASGADNEQFF TGCGCCAGCGGTGCGGACAATGAGCAGTTCTTC
TRBJ1-4 NA TRBV15 TRBD1 CATSPRDGTGAEKLFF TGTGCCACCAGCCCCCGAGACGGGACAGGGGCTGAAAAACTGTTTTTT
TRBJ1-2 NA TRBV2 TRBD1 CASSQDRGTYGYTF TGTGCCAGCAGTCAGGACAGGGGGACCTATGGCTACACCTTC
TRBJ1-3 few TRBV3-1/TRBV3-2 TRBD1 CASSQSTGGWWNTIYF TGTGCCAGCAGCCAAAGTACAGGGGGCTGGTGGAACACCATATATTTT
TRBJ2-2 NA TRBV5-1 TRBD2 CASSFAGGPNGELFF TGCGCCAGCAGCTTTGCGGGGGGGCCCAACGGGGAGCTGTTTTTT
TRBJ1-4 NA TRBV7-8 NA CASSPEPGGSEKLFF TGTGCCAGCAGCCCCGAACCGGGAGGGAGTGAAAAACTGTTTTTT
TRBJ1-1 NA TRBV27 NA CASSFLGGGTEAFF TGTGCCAGCAGTTTTCTGGGGGGGGGCACTGAAGCTTTCTTT
TRBJ1-1 NA TRBV5-1 NA CASSLGVGTYVNTEAFF TGCGCCAGCAGCTTGGGGGTAGGGACTTACGTTAACACTGAAGCTTTCTTT
TRBJ2-2 NA TRBV30 TRBD1 CAWGIYSQGANGELFF TGTGCCTGGGGAATCTACTCTCAGGGGGCCAACGGGGAGCTGTTTTTT
TRBJ2-2 NA TRBV5-1 NA CASSLTSNPRAGELFF TGCGCCAGCAGCTTAACTAGCAATCCAAGGGCCGGGGAGCTGTTTTTT
TRBJ2-1 NA TRBV29-1 NA CSVDGIRGGGLNEQFF TGCAGCGTTGATGGTATACGTGGGGGCGGTTTAAATGAGCAGTTCTTC
TRBJ2-7 NA TRBV12-3/TRBV12-4 NA CASSFGQFEEQYF TGTGCCAGCAGTTTTGGACAGTTCGAAGAGCAGTACTTC
TRBJ1-2 once TRBV6-1 TRBD1 CASSEFRQGYGYTF TGTGCCAGCAGTGAATTTCGACAGGGCTATGGCTACACCTTC
TRBJ2-7 NA TRBV4-1 TRBD1 CASSRLPPGQGGYEQYF TGCGCCAGCAGCCGCCTCCCACCGGGACAGGGGGGCTACGAGCAGTACTTC
TRBJ2-7 once TRBV18 TRBD1 CASSPGTGAYEQYF TGTGCCAGCTCACCAGGGACAGGGGCCTACGAGCAGTACTTC
TRBJ1-4 NA TRBV30 TRBD1 CAWSASGQGSVTEKLFF TGTGCCTGGAGCGCATCCGGACAGGGTAGTGTTACTGAAAAACTGTTTTTT
TRBJ1-2 NA TRBV18 TRBD1 CASSSGTGPYYGYTF TGTGCCAGCTCGTCCGGGACAGGACCCTACTATGGCTACACCTTC
TRBJ1-3 NA TRBV18 NA CASSPALAFGNTIYF TGTGCCAGCTCACCCGCGCTAGCGTTTGGAAACACCATATATTTT
TRBJ2-3 NA TRBV7-3 TRBD2 CASSPHLAGGTDTQYF TGTGCCAGCAGCCCCCACCTAGCGGGAGGGACAGATACGCAGTATTTT
TRBJ2-3 NA TRBV5-4 TRBD1 CASSLGGTGTDTQYF TGTGCCAGCAGCTTGGGGGGGACAGGGACAGATACGCAGTATTTT
TRBJ2-7 NA TRBV6-5 TRBD1 CASSYAGGSDEQYF TGTGCCAGCAGTTACGCAGGGGGTTCAGACGAGCAGTACTTC
TRBJ1-2 once TRBV24-1 NA CATSDLGGPIPINYGYTF TGTGCCACCAGTGATTTGGGGGGCCCGATTCCCATTAACTATGGCTACACCTTC
TRBJ2-3 NA TRBV6-4 NA CASSDVDTDTQYF TGTGCCAGCAGTGACGTAGACACAGATACGCAGTATTTT
TRBJ2-5 NA TRBV5-1 NA CASTYQETQYF TGCGCCAGCACCTACCAAGAGACCCAGTACTTC
TRBJ2-2 NA TRBV5-1 NA CASSSGQSNTGELFF TGCGCCAGCAGCTCCGGACAGTCGAACACCGGGGAGCTGTTTTTT
TRBJ1-6 NA TRBV7-2 TRBD1 CASSLRQGNNSPLHF TGTGCCAGCAGCCTCCGACAGGGTAATAATTCACCCCTCCACTTT
TRBJ1-1 NA TRBV19 TRBD1 CASRDPTGGNTEAFF TGTGCCAGTAGAGACCCGACAGGGGGGAACACTGAAGCTTTCTTT
TRBJ1-1 NA TRBV19 NA CASSPPLREKAFF TGTGCCAGTAGCCCGCCGTTGAGGGAGAAAGCTTTCTTT
TRBJ1-3 NA TRBV30 NA CAWNTAGSGNTIYF TGTGCCTGGAATACGGCGGGGTCTGGAAACACCATATATTTT
TRBJ1-4 NA TRBV19 TRBD1 CASSVTGDGEKLFF TGTGCCAGTAGTGTGACAGGGGATGGTGAAAAACTGTTTTTT
TRBJ2-3 once TRBV2 NA CASSEAGASTDTQYF TGTGCCAGCAGTGAAGCGGGGGCTTCCACAGATACGCAGTATTTT
TRBJ2-2 NA TRBV7-3 TRBD2 CASSPDVAGGNTGELFF TGTGCCAGCAGCCCGGACGTAGCGGGGGGGAACACCGGGGAGCTGTTTTTT
TRBJ2-2 NA TRBV15 NA CATSRDPRQNTGELFF TGTGCCACCAGCAGAGATCCCCGACAGAACACCGGGGAGCTGTTTTTT
TRBJ2-7 once TRBV29-1 NA CSVEVEDRIYEQYF TGCAGCGTTGAAGTGGAGGACAGAATCTACGAGCAGTACTTC
TRBJ2-7 NA TRBV7-8 TRBD1 CASSLERTGGSYEQYF TGTGCCAGCAGCTTAGAAAGGACAGGGGGTTCCTACGAGCAGTACTTC
TRBJ1-5 NA TRBV19 NA CASSMGDYNQPQHF TGTGCCAGTAGTATGGGAGATTACAATCAGCCCCAGCATTTT
TRBJ1-6 once TRBV30 TRBD1 CAGQGEYNSPLHF TGTGCAGGACAGGGCGAGTATAATTCACCCCTCCACTTT
TRBJ1-2 NA TRBV6-1 NA CASSERTRLGYTF TGTGCCAGCAGTGAAAGGACTCGCCTTGGCTACACCTTC
TRBJ1-1 NA TRBV7-9 NA CASGENTEAFF TGTGCCTCGGGGGAGAACACTGAAGCTTTCTTT
TRBJ2-7 NA TRBV6-5 NA CASGLGSEQYF TGTGCCAGTGGTCTAGGAAGCGAGCAGTACTTC
TRBJ2-7 NA TRBV6-5 NA CASSNSGVGEQYF TGTGCCAGCAGCAACTCAGGGGTGGGCGAGCAGTACTTC
TRBJ1-2 NA TRBV7-2 TRBD1 CASSLGGTGVANYGYTF TGTGCCAGCAGCTTAGGAGGGACAGGGGTAGCTAACTATGGCTACACCTTC
TRBJ1-1 NA TRBV15 NA CATSRELQGKAFF TGTGCCACCAGCAGAGAGCTACAGGGTAAAGCTTTCTTT
TRBJ2-3 NA TRBV3-1/TRBV3-2 TRBD2 CASSERLATDTQYF TGTGCCAGCAGCGAACGACTAGCGACAGATACGCAGTATTTT
TRBJ1-1 once TRBV5-5 NA CASRITHMNTEAFF TGTGCCAGCAGAATCACACACATGAACACTGAAGCTTTCTTT
TRBJ2-7 once TRBV10-3 NA CANHSGSSYEQYF TGTGCCAACCATAGCGGTAGCTCCTACGAGCAGTACTTC
TRBJ2-1 NA TRBV12-3/TRBV12-4 TRBD2 CASLGGRYNEQFF TGTGCCAGCCTTGGCGGGAGATACAATGAGCAGTTCTTC
TRBJ1-6 NA TRBV2 TRBD1 CASRDSSYNSPLHF TGTGCCAGCCGGGACAGCTCCTATAATTCACCCCTCCACTTT
TRBJ1-2 NA TRBV7-9 TRBD1 CASIGDRALANYGYTF TGTGCCAGCATTGGAGACAGGGCATTAGCTAACTATGGCTACACCTTC
TRBJ2-2 NA TRBV6-5 NA CASGQNTGELFF TGTGCCAGCGGACAGAACACCGGGGAGCTGTTTTTT
TRBJ2-3 NA TRBV20-1 NA CSASEVAGPSVDTQYF TGCAGTGCTAGTGAGGTCGCGGGGCCCTCGGTAGATACGCAGTATTTT